This TCR beta chain was documented in a study of blood T cell repertoires in COVID-19. Study background: Spain, Italy and the United States supplied samples that represented acute and convalescent COVID-19. PBMCs, B-cell-depleted T cells, or T cells provided the cDNA or gDNA that made up the material.

Germline-derived CDR1 and CDR2 are SGHTA and FQGTGA. This CDR3 comprises 11 residues. Between the trimmed V and J ends, which lost 2 bases and 6 bases, there was a span of 4 bases. Authors' processing steps: It was from reference gene primer amplification that nucleated cell counts were estimated. Clones were sequenced by immunoSEQ multiplex PCR, and TCRdb holds only the in-frame ones, with some missing. V and J calls and clone size are copied from that table; D and trimming were computed from the DNA. The data contain fewer than 700,000 clones, about 89% of them seen just once; the ten biggest clones take up around 8%. Seattle's enrolled individuals joined amid active infection and were then monitored longitudinally.

Sequencing used peripheral blood. V usage is TRBV7-3 and J usage is TRBJ1-1; no reliable D call. This sequence was found in a woman aged 45-65 years with COVID-19, enrolled during active disease. The CDR3 DNA reads TGTGCCAGCAGCTTATCCTCTGAAGCTTTCTTT. Protein sequence: CASSLSSEAFF.